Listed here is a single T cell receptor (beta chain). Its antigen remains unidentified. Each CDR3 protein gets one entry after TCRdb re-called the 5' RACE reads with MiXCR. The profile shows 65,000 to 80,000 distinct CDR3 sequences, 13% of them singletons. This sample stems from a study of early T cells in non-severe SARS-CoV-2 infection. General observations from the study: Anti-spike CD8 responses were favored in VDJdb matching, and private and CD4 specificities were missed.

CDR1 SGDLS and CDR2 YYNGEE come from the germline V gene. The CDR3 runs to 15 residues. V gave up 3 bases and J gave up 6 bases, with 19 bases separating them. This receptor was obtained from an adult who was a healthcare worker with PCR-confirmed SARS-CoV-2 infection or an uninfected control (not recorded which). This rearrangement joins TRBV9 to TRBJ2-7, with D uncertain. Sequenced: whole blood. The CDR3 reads CASSAMVGNAPEQYF. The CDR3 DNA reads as TGTGCCAGCAGCGCGATGGTGGGGAACGCCCCCGAGCAGTACTTC.